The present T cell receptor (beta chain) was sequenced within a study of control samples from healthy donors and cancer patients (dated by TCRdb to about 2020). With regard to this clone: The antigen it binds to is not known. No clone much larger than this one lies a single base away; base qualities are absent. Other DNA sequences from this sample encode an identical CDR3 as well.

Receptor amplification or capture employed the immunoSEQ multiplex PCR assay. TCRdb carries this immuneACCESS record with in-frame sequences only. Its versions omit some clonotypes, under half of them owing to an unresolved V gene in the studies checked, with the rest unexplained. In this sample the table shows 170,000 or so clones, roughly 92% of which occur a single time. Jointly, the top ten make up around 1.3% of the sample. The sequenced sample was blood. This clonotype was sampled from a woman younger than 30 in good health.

The CDR3 region: CASSLDGGLNTEAFF. The DNA sequence reads TGCGCCAGCAGCTTGGACGGGGGGTTGAACACTGAAGCTTTCTTT. Rearrangement joined TRBV5-1 to TRBJ1-1; 5 matching bases give a weak D call of TRBD1. Based on the germline V gene, the CDR1 and CDR2 sequences are SGHRS and YFSETQ. Its CDR3 holds 15 amino acids, cysteine through phenylalanine. The read is trimmed to its CDR3 DNA, 45 bases read in frame from base 1. At the junction V is shortened by 0 bases and J by 0 bases, with 9 bases in between.